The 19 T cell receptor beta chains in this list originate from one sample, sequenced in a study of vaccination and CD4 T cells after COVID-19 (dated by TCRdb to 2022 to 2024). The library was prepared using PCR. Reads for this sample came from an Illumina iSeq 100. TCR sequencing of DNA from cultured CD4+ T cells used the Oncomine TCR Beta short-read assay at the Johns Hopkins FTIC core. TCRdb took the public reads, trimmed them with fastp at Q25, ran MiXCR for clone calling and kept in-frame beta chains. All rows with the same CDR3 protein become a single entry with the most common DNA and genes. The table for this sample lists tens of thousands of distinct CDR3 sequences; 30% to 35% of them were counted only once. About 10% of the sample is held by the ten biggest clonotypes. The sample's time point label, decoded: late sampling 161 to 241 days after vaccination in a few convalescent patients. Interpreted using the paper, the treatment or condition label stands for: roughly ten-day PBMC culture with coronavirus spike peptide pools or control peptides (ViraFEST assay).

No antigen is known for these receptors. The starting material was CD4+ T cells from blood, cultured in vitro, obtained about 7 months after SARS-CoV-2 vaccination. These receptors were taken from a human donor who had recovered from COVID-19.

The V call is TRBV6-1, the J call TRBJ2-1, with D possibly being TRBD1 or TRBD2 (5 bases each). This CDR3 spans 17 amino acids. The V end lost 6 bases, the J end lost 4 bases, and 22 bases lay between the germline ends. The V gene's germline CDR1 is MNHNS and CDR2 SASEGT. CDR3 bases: TGTGCCAGCAGCCCCACCGGACACAAACCGGGGTACAATGAGCAGTTCTTC. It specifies CASSPTGHKPGYNEQFF.

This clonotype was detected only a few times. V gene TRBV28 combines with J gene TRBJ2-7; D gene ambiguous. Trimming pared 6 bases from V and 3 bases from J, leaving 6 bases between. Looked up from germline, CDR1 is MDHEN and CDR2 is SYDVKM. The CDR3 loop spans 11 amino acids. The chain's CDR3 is CASRLFYEQYF. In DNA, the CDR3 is TGTGCCAGCAGACTGTTCTACGAGCAGTACTTC.

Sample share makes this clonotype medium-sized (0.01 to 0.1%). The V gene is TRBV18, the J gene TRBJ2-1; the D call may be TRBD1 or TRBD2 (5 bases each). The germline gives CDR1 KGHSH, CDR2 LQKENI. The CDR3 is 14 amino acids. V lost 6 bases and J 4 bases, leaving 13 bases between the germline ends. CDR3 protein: CASSDGWGYNEQFF. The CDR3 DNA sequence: TGTGCCAGCTCCGACGGATGGGGGTACAATGAGCAGTTCTTC.

Written as DNA, the CDR3 is TGTGCCAGCAGCTCGCCTGGCCAGACCAGACCTAACTATGGCTACACCTTC. This encodes CASSSPGQTRPNYGYTF. This rearrangement joins TRBV5-8 to TRBJ1-2; D unresolved. V gave up 3 bases and J gave up 0 bases, with 18 bases separating them. Germline V gene lookup returns CDR1 SGHTS and CDR2 YDEGEE. This CDR3 is built from 17 residues.

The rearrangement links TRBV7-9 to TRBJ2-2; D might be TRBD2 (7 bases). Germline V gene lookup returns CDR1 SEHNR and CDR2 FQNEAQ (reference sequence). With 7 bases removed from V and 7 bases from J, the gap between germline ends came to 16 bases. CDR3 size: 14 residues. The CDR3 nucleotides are TGTGCCAGCAACGGCGGGGGCCGGGACGGGGAGCTGTTTTTT. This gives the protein CASNGGGRDGELFF.

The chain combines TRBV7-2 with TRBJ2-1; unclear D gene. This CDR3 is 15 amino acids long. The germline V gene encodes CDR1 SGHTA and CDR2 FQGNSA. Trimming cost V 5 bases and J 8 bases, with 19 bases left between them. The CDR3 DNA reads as TGTGCCAGCAGCCGTCGGTGGATTTCTGCGGATGAGCAGTTCTTC. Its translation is CASSRRWISADEQFF.

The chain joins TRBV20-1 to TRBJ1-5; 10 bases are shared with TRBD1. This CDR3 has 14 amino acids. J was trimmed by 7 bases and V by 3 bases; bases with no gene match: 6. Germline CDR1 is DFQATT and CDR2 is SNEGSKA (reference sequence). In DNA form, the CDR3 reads TGCAGTGCTAGGGGGACAGGGGCCGGGCAGCCCCAGCATTTT. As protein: CSARGTGAGQPQHF.

The CDR3 reads CASSESAGLPATF. In DNA, the CDR3 is TGTGCCAGCAGTGAATCGGCTGGACTCCCGGCCACCTTC. The rearrangement links TRBV6-1 to TRBJ1-2; D uncertain. Between the trimmed V and J ends, which lost 2 bases and 13 bases, there was a span of 17 bases. CDR3 length equals 13 residues. CDR1 and CDR2 (germline): MNHNS, SASEGT.

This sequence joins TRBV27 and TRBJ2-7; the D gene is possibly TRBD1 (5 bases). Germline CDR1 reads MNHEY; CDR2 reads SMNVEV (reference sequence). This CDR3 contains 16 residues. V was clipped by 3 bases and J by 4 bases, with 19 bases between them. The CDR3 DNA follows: TGTGCCAGCAGTTTGGTGGGGCGCGGCCCTCCTTACGAGCAGTACTTC. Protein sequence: CASSLVGRGPPYEQYF.

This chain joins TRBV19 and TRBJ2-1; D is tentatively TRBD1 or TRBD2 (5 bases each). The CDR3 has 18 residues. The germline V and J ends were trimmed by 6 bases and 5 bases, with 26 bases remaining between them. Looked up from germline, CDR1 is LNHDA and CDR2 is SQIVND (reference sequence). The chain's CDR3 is CASRPRGTGTTYNNEQFF. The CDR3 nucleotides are TGTGCCAGTAGACCGAGGGGAACCGGGACCACTTACAACAATGAGCAGTTCTTC.

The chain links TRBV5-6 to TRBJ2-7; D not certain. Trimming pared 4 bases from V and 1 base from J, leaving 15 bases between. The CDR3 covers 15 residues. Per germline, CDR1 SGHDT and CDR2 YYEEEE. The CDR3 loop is CASSPTPQSSYEQYF. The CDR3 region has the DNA TGTGCCAGCAGCCCCACCCCTCAGAGTTCCTACGAGCAGTACTTC.

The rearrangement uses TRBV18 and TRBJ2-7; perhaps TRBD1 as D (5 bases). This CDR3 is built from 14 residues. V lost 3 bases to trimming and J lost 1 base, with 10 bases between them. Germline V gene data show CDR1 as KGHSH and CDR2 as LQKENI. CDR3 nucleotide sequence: TGTGCCAGCTCACCCTCAGGGTTATCCTACGAGCAGTACTTC. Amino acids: CASSPSGLSYEQYF.

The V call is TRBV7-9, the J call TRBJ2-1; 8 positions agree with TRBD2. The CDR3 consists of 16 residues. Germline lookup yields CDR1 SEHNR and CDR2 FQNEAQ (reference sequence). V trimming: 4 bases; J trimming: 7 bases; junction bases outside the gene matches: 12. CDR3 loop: CASSSSMASGWNEQFF. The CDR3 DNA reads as TGTGCCAGCAGCTCGAGTATGGCTAGCGGGTGGAATGAGCAGTTCTTC. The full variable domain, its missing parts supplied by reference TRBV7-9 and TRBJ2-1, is DTGVSQNPRHKITKRGQNVTFRCDPISEHNRLYWYRQTLGQGPEFLTYFQNEAQLEKSRLLSDRFSAERPKGSFSTLEIQRTEQGDSAMYLCASSSSMASGWNEQFFGPGTRLTVL.

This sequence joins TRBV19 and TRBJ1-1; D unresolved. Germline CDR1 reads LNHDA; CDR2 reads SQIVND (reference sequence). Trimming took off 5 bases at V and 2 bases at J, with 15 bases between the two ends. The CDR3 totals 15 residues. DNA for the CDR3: TGTGCCAGTAGTCCTCAAAGAACGTTCAACACTGAAGCTTTCTTT. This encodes CASSPQRTFNTEAFF. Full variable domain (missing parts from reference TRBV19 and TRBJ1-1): DGGITQSPKYLFRKEGQNVTLSCEQNLNHDAMYWYRQDPGQGLRLIYYSQIVNDFQKGDIAEGYSVSREKKESFPLTVTSAQKNPTAFYLCASSPQRTFNTEAFFGQGTRLTVV.

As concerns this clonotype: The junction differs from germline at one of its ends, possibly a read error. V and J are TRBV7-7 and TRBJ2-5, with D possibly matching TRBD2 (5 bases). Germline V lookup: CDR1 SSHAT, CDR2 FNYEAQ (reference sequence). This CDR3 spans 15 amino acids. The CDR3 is CASSLEFRGQETQYF. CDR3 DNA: TGTGCTAGCAGCTTAGAATTCCGGGGCCAAGAGACCCAGTACTTC.

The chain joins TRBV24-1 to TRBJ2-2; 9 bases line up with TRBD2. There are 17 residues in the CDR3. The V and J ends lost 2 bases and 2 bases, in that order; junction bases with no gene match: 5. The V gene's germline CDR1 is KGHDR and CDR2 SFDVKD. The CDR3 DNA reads TGTGCCACCAGTGATTCGCCGGGACTAGCTAACACCGGGGAGCTGTTTTTT. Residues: CATSDSPGLANTGELFF.

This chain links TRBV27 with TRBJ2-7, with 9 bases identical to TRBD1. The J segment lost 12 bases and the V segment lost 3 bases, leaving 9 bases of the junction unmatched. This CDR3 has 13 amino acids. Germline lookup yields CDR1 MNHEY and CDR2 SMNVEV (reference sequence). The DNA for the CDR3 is TGTGCCAGCAGTTTGGGACAGGGTGCTCCCTTGTACTTC. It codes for CASSLGQGAPLYF.

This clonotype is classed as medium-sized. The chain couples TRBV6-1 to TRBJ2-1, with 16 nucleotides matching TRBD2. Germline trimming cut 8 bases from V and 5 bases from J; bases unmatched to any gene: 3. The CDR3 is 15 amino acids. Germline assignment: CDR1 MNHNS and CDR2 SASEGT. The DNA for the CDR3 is TGTGCCAGCGAGGGACTAGCGGGAGGGCACAATGAGCAGTTCTTC. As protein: CASEGLAGGHNEQFF.

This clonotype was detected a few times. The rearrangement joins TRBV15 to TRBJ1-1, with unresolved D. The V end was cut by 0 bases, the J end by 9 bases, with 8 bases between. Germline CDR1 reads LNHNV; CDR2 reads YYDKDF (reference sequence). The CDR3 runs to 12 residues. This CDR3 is CATSRERGKAFF. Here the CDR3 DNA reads TGTGCCACCAGCAGAGAGAGAGGAAAAGCTTTCTTT. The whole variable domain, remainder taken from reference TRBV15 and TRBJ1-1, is DAMVIQNPRYQVTQFGKPVTLSCSQTLNHNVMYWYQQKSSQAPKLLFHYYDKDFNNEADTPDNFQSRRPNTSFCFLDIRSPGLGDTAMYLCATSRERGKAFFGQGTRLTVV.